The clone carrying this T cell receptor beta chain was seen more than once but under ten times. These data originate in a study of blood T cell repertoires in COVID-19. In the study overall: Sites across the United States, Italy and Spain contributed samples from acute and convalescent COVID-19. Sample material is recorded as cDNA or gDNA derived from T cells, B-cell-depleted T cells, or PBMCs.

The length of the CDR3 is 12 residues. With 4 bases removed from V and 10 bases from J, the gap between germline ends came to 14 bases. CDR1 is SGHRS, CDR2 YFSETQ, per germline. Original data processing: Amplification with reference gene primers provided the estimates of nucleated cell counts. Sequencing was performed with immunoSEQ multiplex PCR; in TCRdb, only in-frame clones are kept and a portion is missing. V, J and clone size are taken as reported in that table, and D and trimming were inferred from the DNA itself. The top ten clones hold approximately 2.7% of a sample with under 150,000 clones, around 81% of them seen once.

Material for sequencing was peripheral blood. This clonotype originated in a woman in her thirties or forties with active or convalescent COVID-19. This chain joins TRBV5-1 and TRBJ1-1; D gene unclear. In DNA form, the CDR3 reads TGCGCCAGCAGCCGGGATGACGGAGTAGCTTTCTTT. Its protein product is CASSRDDGVAFF.